The subject of this entry is one T cell receptor beta chain. As yet, its antigen is unknown. The identical CDR3 is also encoded by other nucleotide sequences in the sample. The PCR was carried out with 60 Vbeta primers and 13 Jbeta primers. Clones were read by immunoSEQ multiplex PCR, and TCRdb kept only the in-frame ones, dropping some. The sample shows fewer than 250,000 clones, roughly four fifths of them seen only once. This sample stems from a study of cytomegalovirus exposure and HLA in healthy donors. Study-wide results and limits: An analysis done earlier found most TCR beta V segments productive about 87% or about 30% of the time. Further analysis, carried out later, found HLA-associated TCR beta chains more clonally expanded than equally common other chains.

This TCR was sampled from a girl aged 2 to 9 in good health and CMV-seronegative. The specimen was PBMCs.

CDR3: CASSRTGSGANVLTF. As DNA, the CDR3 is TGTGCCAGCAGCCGGACAGGGTCTGGGGCCAACGTCCTGACTTTC. V is TRBV6-5 and J is TRBJ2-6; 8 bases map to TRBD1. The CDR3 loop spans 15 amino acids. V gave up 6 bases and J gave up 1 base; unmatched junction bases: 2. CDR1 is MNHEY, CDR2 SVGAGI, per germline.